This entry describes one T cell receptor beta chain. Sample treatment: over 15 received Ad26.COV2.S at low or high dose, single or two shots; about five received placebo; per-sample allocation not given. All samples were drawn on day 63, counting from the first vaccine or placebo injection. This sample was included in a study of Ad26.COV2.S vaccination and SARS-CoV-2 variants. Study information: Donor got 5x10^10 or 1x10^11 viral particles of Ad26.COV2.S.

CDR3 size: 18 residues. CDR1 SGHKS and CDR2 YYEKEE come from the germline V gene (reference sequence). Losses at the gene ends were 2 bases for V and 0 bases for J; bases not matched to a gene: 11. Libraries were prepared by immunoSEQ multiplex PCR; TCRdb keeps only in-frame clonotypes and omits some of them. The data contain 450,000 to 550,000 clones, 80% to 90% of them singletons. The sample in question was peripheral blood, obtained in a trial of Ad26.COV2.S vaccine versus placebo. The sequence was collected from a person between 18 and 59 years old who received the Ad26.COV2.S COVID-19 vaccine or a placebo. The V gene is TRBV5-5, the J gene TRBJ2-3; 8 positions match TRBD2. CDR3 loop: CASSFLRGVSKSTDTQYF. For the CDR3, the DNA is TGTGCCAGCAGCTTCTTGCGGGGGGTCAGCAAAAGCACAGATACGCAGTATTTT.